What follows are 23 T cell receptor beta chains derived from one specimen sequenced in a study of control samples from healthy donors and cancer patients. Using immunoSEQ multiplex PCR, the repertoire was profiled, and TCRdb retains in-frame clones only, with some absent. This sample yields approximately 120,000 clones, of which over 75% are seen a single time; around 9% belongs to the top ten. The sequencing sample was made of blood. The receptors were gathered from a middle-aged man in good health.

This clone was seen a handful of times. V gene TRBV4-3 combines with J gene TRBJ1-2, with D hard to call. V lost 0 bases and J lost 4, with 6 bases in between. This CDR3 comprises 13 residues. CDR1 is LGHNA and CDR2 is YSLEER in the germline V gene. CDR3 DNA: TGCGCCAGCAGCCAAGACGGATTCTATGGCTACACCTTC. Amino acids: CASSQDGFYGYTF.

The J gene is TRBJ2-3, the V gene TRBV6-6, with D uncertain. In germline, CDR1 is MNHNY, CDR2 SVGAGI (reference sequence). This CDR3 spans 14 amino acids. Trimming left V 2 bases short and J 4 bases short, with 10 bases between. CDR3 loop: CASSYTGPADTQYF. DNA of the CDR3: TGTGCCAGCAGTTACACCGGCCCAGCAGATACGCAGTATTTT.

This chain connects TRBV2 to TRBJ2-1; 9 bases are shared with TRBD2. The ends lost 6 bases at V and 15 bases at J; junction bases unmatched: 6. The CDR3 contains 11 residues. CDR1 is SNHLY, CDR2 FYNNEI, per germline. The CDR3 loop reads CASSRRGGLFF. The DNA of the CDR3 is TGTGCCAGCAGCCGGCGGGGGGGATTGTTCTTC.

The chain has TRBV30 and TRBJ2-5; D is unresolved. Germline V gene lookup returns CDR1 GTSNPN and CDR2 SVGIG (reference sequence). This CDR3 has 9 residues. V shed 2 bases and J shed 9 bases, with 4 bases lying between them. The chain's CDR3 is CAWSRAQYF. The CDR3 DNA sequence: TGTGCCTGGAGTAGGGCCCAGTACTTC.

The chain joins TRBV4-1 to TRBJ1-1; D is uncertain. Germline V gene data show CDR1 as MGHRA and CDR2 as YSYEKL. CDR3 length: 14 amino acids. Trimming removed 8 bases from V and 0 bases from J, with 13 bases in between. The CDR3 sequence: CASAPPGMNTEAFF. Here the CDR3 DNA reads TGCGCCAGCGCCCCGCCGGGGATGAACACTGAAGCTTTCTTT.

J is TRBJ2-3 and V is TRBV12-5; D remains unclear. Germline V CDR1 and CDR2: LGHNT, FRNRAP. This CDR3 comprises 15 residues. The V end lost 0 bases, the J end lost 0 bases, and 7 bases lay between the germline ends. CDR3 coding DNA: TGTGCTAGTGGTTTGGTACTGGGTAGCACAGATACGCAGTATTTT. This codes for CASGLVLGSTDTQYF.

The chain uses TRBV7-2 and TRBJ2-7, with 7 bases identical to TRBD2. J gave up 2 bases and V 2 bases, and 9 bases lay outside the gene matches. Germline-derived CDR1 and CDR2 are SGHTA and FQGNSA. The CDR3 runs 16 residues. For the CDR3, the DNA is TGTGCCAGCAGCTTAAAGGGAAGCGGGGAAACCTACGAGCAGTACTTC. It specifies CASSLKGSGETYEQYF.

The chain is built from TRBV27 and TRBJ1-5; possibly TRBD1 for D (6 bases). Looked up from germline, CDR1 is MNHEY and CDR2 is SMNVEV (reference sequence). This CDR3 comprises 15 residues. Trimming removed 7 bases at V and 1 base at J, with 14 bases between. Here the CDR3 DNA reads TGTGCCAGCAACGTTCCGGGACAAAGCAATCAGCCCCAGCATTTT. This gives the protein CASNVPGQSNQPQHF.

The gene calls are TRBV6-1 and TRBJ1-1, with D uncertain. The CDR3 extends over 14 amino acids. From germline, CDR1 is MNHNS and CDR2 SASEGT. Trimming removed 2 bases at V and 0 bases at J, with 7 bases between. The CDR3 region is CASSEREMNTEAFF. The DNA for the CDR3 is TGTGCCAGCAGTGAAAGGGAGATGAACACTGAAGCTTTCTTT.

This clone was detected only a few times. The chain uses TRBV7-9 and TRBJ1-3, with D possibly being TRBD1 (5 bases). The CDR3 has 13 amino acids. Trimming removed 6 bases at V and 2 bases at J, with 8 bases between. Germline CDR1 and CDR2: SEHNR and FQNEAQ (reference sequence). CDR3 sequence: CASSQGAGNTIYF. The CDR3 DNA follows: TGTGCCAGCAGTCAGGGCGCTGGAAACACCATATATTTT.

V usage is TRBV15 and J usage is TRBJ1-1; 8 bases are shared with TRBD1. The CDR3 sequence is 13 residues long. V lost 2 bases, J lost 11 bases, and 7 bases stayed unmatched. CDR1 is LNHNV and CDR2 is YYDKDF in the germline V gene (reference sequence). This CDR3 reads CATSRQDREYAFF. As DNA, the CDR3 is TGTGCCACCAGCAGACAGGACAGGGAATATGCTTTCTTT.

The chain carries TRBV6-5 and TRBJ1-1, with D hard to call. CDR1 and CDR2 from the germline V gene are MNHEY and SVGAGI. The V end lost 6 bases, the J end lost 1 base, and 9 bases lay between the germline ends. The CDR3 sequence is 13 residues long. The CDR3 is CASSNTENTEAFF. The CDR3, as DNA: TGTGCCAGCAGCAATACAGAGAACACTGAAGCTTTCTTT.

The V and J genes are TRBV4-3 and TRBJ1-4, with 8 bases matching TRBD1. Per the germline V gene, CDR1 is LGHNA and CDR2 is YSLEER. The CDR3 is 16 amino acids. With V trimmed by 4 bases and J by 8 bases, 12 bases remained unmatched. The CDR3 sequence: CASSPTPGTGGEKLFF. The CDR3 region has the DNA TGCGCCAGCAGCCCTACCCCCGGGACAGGTGGCGAAAAACTGTTTTTT.

CDR3 region: CASTRSNQANYGYTF. CDR3 DNA sequence: TGTGCCAGTACACGTTCCAATCAGGCTAACTATGGCTACACCTTC. The chain joins TRBV6-5 to TRBJ1-2, with D unresolved. Trimming left V 9 bases short and J 0 bases short, with 17 bases between. CDR1 is MNHEY, CDR2 SVGAGI, per germline. There are 15 residues in the CDR3.

The chain combines TRBV5-1 with TRBJ1-1; D not resolved. The germline V and J ends were trimmed by 2 bases and 1 base, with 9 bases remaining between them. The CDR3 covers 14 residues. The germline V gene encodes CDR1 SGHRS and CDR2 YFSETQ. CDR3 coding DNA: TGCGCCAGCAGCTTAGATATCAGGAACACTGAAGCTTTCTTT. It codes for CASSLDIRNTEAFF.

The chain links TRBV7-2 to TRBJ2-5, with 8 bases that match TRBD2. This CDR3 is 17 amino acids long. J was trimmed by 5 bases and V by 4 bases; bases with no gene match: 15. Germline CDR1 is SGHTA and CDR2 is FQGNSA. The DNA for the CDR3 is TGTGCCAGCAGCTCCCTCGGCCCGGCGGGGGGTGGGGAGACCCAGTACTTC. Translated: CASSSLGPAGGGETQYF.

This clone was counted once. The chain is built from TRBV21-1 and TRBJ2-6; whether TRBD2, the table's D call, matches the DNA was not checked. TRBV21-1 is listed as a pseudogene. This CDR3 is 19 amino acids long. CDR3 loop: CASSKGRGAPTSGANVLTF. As DNA, the CDR3 is TGTGCCAGCAGCAAAGGGCGGGGGGCCCCAACCTCTGGGGCCAACGTCCTGACTTTC.

This chain links TRBV4-1 with TRBJ1-1; no reliable D call. Trimming stripped 5 bases from V and 0 bases from J, with 10 bases between. Germline lookup yields CDR1 MGHRA and CDR2 YSYEKL. The CDR3 sequence is 14 residues long. DNA for the CDR3: TGCGCCAGCAGCGGGCGGACGGTGAACACTGAAGCTTTCTTT. This encodes CASSGRTVNTEAFF.

J is TRBJ1-2 and V is TRBV7-9; D not resolved. Trimming removed 5 bases at V and 6 bases at J, with 13 bases between. This CDR3 comprises 13 residues. Per germline, CDR1 SEHNR and CDR2 FQNEAQ (reference sequence). The CDR3 loop reads CASSAPTYDGYTF. CDR3 DNA sequence: TGTGCCAGCAGCGCTCCGACATACGATGGCTACACCTTC.

The chain joins TRBV7-3 to TRBJ2-1, with 7 bases aligning to TRBD1. V shed 3 bases, J shed 6 bases, and the junction held 5 bases outside the gene matches. The CDR3 is 14 residues long. Germline assignment: CDR1 SGHTA and CDR2 FQGTGA. CDR3 residues: CASSLGTAGNEQFF. The CDR3 DNA reads TGTGCCAGCAGCTTGGGGACAGCCGGCAATGAGCAGTTCTTC.

The V and J genes are TRBV5-1 and TRBJ2-2, with 8 positions matching TRBD2. Germline loops: CDR1 SGHRS, CDR2 YFSETQ. The CDR3 is made up of 15 amino acids. Trimming at V came to 1 base and at J to 7 bases, leaving 6 bases not matched to a gene. The CDR3 bases are TGCGCCAGCAGCTTGTTTAGCGGGGATGTCGGGGAGCTGTTTTTT. Residues: CASSLFSGDVGELFF.

This rearrangement joins TRBV12-3 or TRBV12-4 to TRBJ2-5; a possible D gene is TRBD1 (6 bases). Trimming shortened V by 3 bases and J by 4 bases, and 9 bases separated the two germline ends. The CDR3 consists of 13 residues. The CDR3 DNA reads TGTGCCAGCAGTTTTGGACAGTTAGAGACCCAGTACTTC. Residues: CASSFGQLETQYF.

CDR3 sequence reads: CASRTGSSYNEQFF. The CDR3 DNA reads TGCGCCAGCAGGACAGGGAGCTCCTACAATGAGCAGTTCTTC. V and J are TRBV10-2 and TRBJ2-1; 7 nucleotides agree with TRBD1. Trimming at V came to 6 bases and at J to 0 bases, leaving 2 bases not matched to a gene. Germline-derived CDR1 and CDR2 are WSHSY and SAAADI. The CDR3 runs 14 residues.